The 21 T cell receptor beta chains given below trace back to one sample, sequenced in a study of blood T cell repertoires in COVID-19. The data were produced by immunoSEQ multiplex PCR, yet TCRdb's version contains in-frame clones alone and is incomplete. The table records 250,000 to 300,000 clones, around 84% of them present only once. The source material was PBMCs or T cells enriched from blood (not recorded which). The receptors were gathered from a man in his forties who had been exposed to COVID-19.

This clone was seen a handful of times. This chain joins TRBV5-1 and TRBJ2-7; TRBD1 is a possible D gene (6 bases). V lost 2 bases and J lost 0, with 15 bases in between. Germline V lookup: CDR1 SGHRS, CDR2 YFSETQ. This CDR3 is 16 amino acids long. DNA of the CDR3: TGCGCCAGCAGCTTTTTTCCAGGGGTTTCCTCCTACGAGCAGTACTTC. Encoded protein: CASSFFPGVSSYEQYF.

CDR3 amino acids: CASSWRQGRLNEQFF. The CDR3 DNA sequence: TGCGCCAGCAGCTGGCGACAGGGAAGGTTGAATGAGCAGTTCTTC. This chain links TRBV5-1 with TRBJ2-1; 7 bases align to TRBD1. J lost 7 bases, V lost 3 bases, and 10 bases had no gene match. The CDR3 sequence is 15 residues long. CDR1 is SGHRS and CDR2 is YFSETQ in the germline V gene.

The J gene is TRBJ2-7, the V gene TRBV3-1 (or the pseudogene TRBV3-2); a weak D match, TRBD1 (5 bases). V dropped 0 bases and J dropped 2 bases, with 8 bases sitting between them. The length of the CDR3 is 14 residues. Germline loops: CDR1 LGHDT, CDR2 YNNKEL (reference sequence). The CDR3 coding sequence is TGTGCCAGCAGCCAAGATCTCAGGGCCTACGAGCAGTACTTC. Amino acid sequence: CASSQDLRAYEQYF.

The chain employs TRBV10-3 and TRBJ2-1; possible D gene TRBD2, 5 bases. This CDR3 region has 11 residues. Germline lookup yields CDR1 ENHRY and CDR2 SYGVKD. Trimming stripped 7 bases from V and 8 bases from J, with 9 bases between. As DNA, the CDR3 is TGTGCCATCATGAGGGTAGATGAGCAGTTCTTC. Its translation: CAIMRVDEQFF.

The CDR3 DNA follows: TGTGCCAGCAGCTTACCCGGGACTTCGGGGGATGAGCAGTTCTTC. Protein sequence: CASSLPGTSGDEQFF. J is TRBJ2-1 and V is TRBV7-3, with D maybe TRBD2 (6 bases). Germline lookup yields CDR1 SGHTA and CDR2 FQGTGA. The CDR3 is 15 amino acids. V shed 2 bases and J shed 8 bases, with 16 bases lying between them.

This chain connects TRBV20-1 to TRBJ2-1; perhaps TRBD1 as D (6 bases). V lost 5 bases and J lost 9, with 11 bases in between. This CDR3 comprises 11 residues. Germline V gives CDR1 DFQATT, CDR2 SNEGSKA (reference sequence). CDR3 residues: CSADRSGEQFF. In nucleotides, the CDR3 is TGCAGTGCTGACAGGTCTGGTGAGCAGTTCTTC.

This clone turned up a few times. The chain combines TRBV18 with TRBJ2-7; TRBD2 agrees at 8 bases. The V and J ends lost 3 bases and 3 bases, in that order; junction bases with no gene match: 7. CDR1 and CDR2 (germline): KGHSH, LQKENI. The CDR3 totals 15 residues. CDR3 sequence: CASSPDSLAGYEQYF. The CDR3 DNA is TGTGCCAGCTCACCGGATTCTCTAGCGGGCTACGAGCAGTACTTC.

The chain carries TRBV12-3 or TRBV12-4 and TRBJ2-7; possible D gene TRBD2, 5 bases. This CDR3 is 12 amino acids long. Trimming removed 3 bases from V and 5 bases from J, with 8 bases in between. In DNA, the CDR3 is TGTGCCAGCAGTTTCGGAGGCGACGAGCAGTACTTC. As protein: CASSFGGDEQYF.

This chain links TRBV2 with TRBJ1-2; no reliable D call. The CDR3 totals 13 residues. V was trimmed by 8 bases and J by 1 base, leaving 11 bases between them. Germline CDR1 is SNHLY and CDR2 is FYNNEI. The CDR3 bases are TGTGCCAGCGGAGCAGACTATAACTATGGCTACACCTTC. It yields the protein CASGADYNYGYTF.

The chain has TRBV6-4 and TRBJ1-1; D is ambiguous. Germline V gene sequence: CDR1 MRHNA, CDR2 SNTAGT. The CDR3 loop spans 11 amino acids. The ends were cut back, 6 bases at V and 7 bases at J, with 9 bases in the middle. The DNA for the CDR3 is TGTGCCAGCAGAATGCGTGATGAAGCTTTCTTT. Encoded protein: CASRMRDEAFF.

The chain is built from TRBV4-1 and TRBJ2-7, with 9 bases that match TRBD2. The CDR3 loop spans 14 amino acids. Germline loops: CDR1 MGHRA, CDR2 YSYEKL. V lost 2 bases and J lost 5; bases outside the gene matches: 4. The CDR3 bases are TGCGCCAGCAGCCAAATCCCTAGCGGGGACGAGCAGTACTTC. Translated, it gives CASSQIPSGDEQYF.

The CDR3 sequence: CASSLGDNTEAFF. Written as DNA, the CDR3 is TGCGCCAGCAGCTTGGGAGATAACACTGAAGCTTTCTTT. The genes are TRBV5-1 and TRBJ1-1; D uncertain. Germline V gives CDR1 SGHRS, CDR2 YFSETQ. The CDR3 loop spans 13 amino acids. V lost 0 bases and J 2 bases, leaving 5 bases between the germline ends.

The V call is TRBV7-9, the J call TRBJ1-3; D is unclear. The CDR3 is 14 residues long. The germline V and J ends were trimmed by 2 bases and 0 bases, with 5 bases remaining between them. Germline loops: CDR1 SEHNR, CDR2 FQNEAQ (reference sequence). The chain's CDR3 is CASSLRVSGNTIYF. The CDR3 DNA reads TGTGCCAGCAGCTTACGTGTCTCTGGAAACACCATATATTTT.

The V and J genes are TRBV24-1 and TRBJ2-5, with TRBD2 matching over 10 bases. Unmatched junction bases numbered 4, after V lost 9 bases and J lost 4 bases. The CDR3 length is 13 residues. Germline values: CDR1 KGHDR, CDR2 SFDVKD. CDR3 loop: CATSGTSVETQYF. CDR3 DNA: TGTGCCACCTCCGGGACTAGCGTAGAGACCCAGTACTTC.

This clone has just a few counts. The chain has TRBV3-1 (or the pseudogene TRBV3-2) and TRBJ2-1, with 8 bases matching TRBD2. Losses at the gene ends were 4 bases for V and 6 bases for J; bases not matched to a gene: 8. From germline, CDR1 is LGHDT and CDR2 YNNKEL (reference sequence). The CDR3 sequence is 15 residues long. The CDR3 protein is CASSLGAGGRNEQFF. The DNA for the CDR3 is TGTGCCAGCAGCCTCGGGGCGGGAGGCCGCAATGAGCAGTTCTTC.

The chain has TRBV18 and TRBJ2-7; D ambiguous. V lost 0 bases and J 0 bases, leaving 6 bases between the germline ends. Germline V gene sequence: CDR1 KGHSH, CDR2 LQKENI. The CDR3 has 14 residues. The CDR3 nucleotides read TGTGCCAGCTCACCACCCTTAGCCTCCTACGAGCAGTACTTC. It yields the protein CASSPPLASYEQYF.

The rearrangement joins TRBV4-2 to TRBJ2-7, with a possible D match to TRBD1 (6 bases). The CDR3 is 16 amino acids. V gave up 0 bases and J gave up 6 bases, with 18 bases separating them. Germline-derived CDR1 and CDR2 are LGHNA and YNFKEQ. The CDR3 coding sequence is TGTGCCAGCAGCCAAGAGGACTTGGGGGCTTCACTCGAGCAGTACTTC. As protein: CASSQEDLGASLEQYF.

This chain connects TRBV6-6 to TRBJ2-5; the match to TRBD1 covers 10 bases. This CDR3 contains 15 residues. Germline-derived CDR1 and CDR2 are MNHNY and SVGAGI (reference sequence). Trimming took 5 bases from V and 3 from J; bases not matched to a gene: 6. The CDR3 nucleotides read TGTGCCAGCAGTCACCGACAGGGGGCAAAAGAGACCCAGTACTTC. This gives the protein CASSHRQGAKETQYF.

CDR3 residues: CASSPRDYGYTF. CDR3 coding DNA: TGTGCCAGCTCACCCAGGGATTATGGCTACACCTTC. The chain is built from TRBV18 and TRBJ1-2; possible D gene TRBD1, 5 bases. The V and J ends lost 3 bases and 5 bases respectively, with 7 bases between them. Germline CDR1 and CDR2: KGHSH and LQKENI. The CDR3 sequence is 12 residues long.

This chain joins TRBV15 and TRBJ2-5; 8 bases match TRBD2. The CDR3 totals 14 residues. Germline assignment: CDR1 LNHNV and CDR2 YYDKDF (reference sequence). Trimming removed 3 bases from V and 5 bases from J; junction bases left unmatched: 5. The chain's CDR3 is CATSSGGDWETQYF. As DNA, the CDR3 is TGTGCCACCAGCAGCGGGGGGGATTGGGAGACCCAGTACTTC.

The gene calls are TRBV27 and TRBJ1-1; the D gene is possibly TRBD1 (6 bases). Germline V gene data show CDR1 as MNHEY and CDR2 as SMNVEV (reference sequence). The CDR3 has 14 residues. The germline V and J ends were trimmed by 5 bases and 11 bases, with 21 bases remaining between them. The CDR3 region has the DNA TGTGCCAGCAGTCCTCCGGACAGCCTCCTACGGGCTTTCTTT. This encodes CASSPPDSLLRAFF.